A selection of T cell receptor beta chains follows, all from one sample in a study of T-cell reconstitution after alpha-beta-depleted transplantation in children. TCRdb processed the PCR reads anew with MiXCR; each CDR3 protein has one entry. The sample consists of 750,000 to 950,000 distinct CDR3 sequences, 15% to 20% of them appearing once. This specimen was PBMCs, mostly from graft donor cells, taken 360 days after TCRalphabeta/CD19-depleted stem cell transplant. The receptors come from a male patient under 18 who had a stem cell transplant for acute lymphoblastic leukemia, so the T cells may come from the graft donor. Each CDR3 is given with its conserved first and last residue. Fields, in order: CDR3 length, D gene, V gene, clone size, J gene, CDR3 DNA, CDR3 protein. A D gene is named only where the DNA matches it firmly. Not all rows give a size; the values are once, few, many and, for expanded clones, a class.

CDR3 length: 19; D gene: TRBD1; V gene: TRBV2; clone size: NA; J gene: TRBJ2-3; CDR3 DNA: TGTGCCAGCAGTTACGGGACAGACAGTTTCGAATTTAGCACAGATACGCAGTATTTT; CDR3 protein: CASSYGTDSFEFSTDTQYF
CDR3 length: 14; D gene: NA; V gene: TRBV4-1; clone size: NA; J gene: TRBJ2-7; CDR3 DNA: TGCGCCAGCAGCCAATCTACACTAGCCTTTGAGCAGTACTTC; CDR3 protein: CASSQSTLAFEQYF
CDR3 length: 15; D gene: NA; V gene: TRBV2; clone size: NA; J gene: TRBJ2-7; CDR3 DNA: TGTGCCAGCAGTGAAGAAATGGTCAGGGGGAGGGAGCAGTACTTC; CDR3 protein: CASSEEMVRGREQYF
CDR3 length: 14; D gene: NA; V gene: TRBV11-2; clone size: few; J gene: TRBJ2-1; CDR3 DNA: TGTGCCAGCAGCTTTCCCTTCGGGAGCGGTGAGCAGTTCTTC; CDR3 protein: CASSFPFGSGEQFF
CDR3 length: 14; D gene: NA; V gene: TRBV18; clone size: many; J gene: TRBJ2-7; CDR3 DNA: TGTGCCAGCTCACCCGGCGGTAACTCCTACGAGCAGTACTTC; CDR3 protein: CASSPGGNSYEQYF
CDR3 length: 14; D gene: NA; V gene: TRBV2; clone size: few; J gene: TRBJ2-7; CDR3 DNA: TGTGCCAGCAGACCGACGGCGGGCGGGTACGAGCAGTACTTC; CDR3 protein: CASRPTAGGYEQYF
CDR3 length: 15; D gene: NA; V gene: TRBV12-3/TRBV12-4; clone size: NA; J gene: TRBJ2-7; CDR3 DNA: TGTGCCAGCAGGGGGTGGCAGGACTTCTCCTACGAGCAGTACTTC; CDR3 protein: CASRGWQDFSYEQYF
CDR3 length: 15; D gene: NA; V gene: TRBV5-1; clone size: NA; J gene: TRBJ1-5; CDR3 DNA: TGCGCCAGCAGCTTGGAGGGGCCGGGCAATCAGCCCCAGCATTTT; CDR3 protein: CASSLEGPGNQPQHF
CDR3 length: 17; D gene: TRBD2; V gene: TRBV5-1; clone size: few; J gene: TRBJ2-1; CDR3 DNA: TGCGCCAGCAGCTTGGTCCCACTAGCGGTCGGGGGAAATGAGCAGTTCTTC; CDR3 protein: CASSLVPLAVGGNEQFF
CDR3 length: 14; D gene: TRBD1; V gene: TRBV5-1; clone size: NA; J gene: TRBJ1-2; CDR3 DNA: TGCGCCAGCAGCTACGACAGGGCTTCGGGAGGCTACACCTTC; CDR3 protein: CASSYDRASGGYTF
CDR3 length: 15; D gene: NA; V gene: TRBV5-1; clone size: few; J gene: TRBJ2-5; CDR3 DNA: TGCGCCAGCAGCCTAGCCGGGACCACGGGAGAGACCCAGTACTTC; CDR3 protein: CASSLAGTTGETQYF
CDR3 length: 17; D gene: NA; V gene: TRBV5-1; clone size: NA; J gene: TRBJ2-7; CDR3 DNA: TGCGCCAGCAGCTTGCTGCTAACAGGGAAGGGCTCCTACGAGCAGTACTTC; CDR3 protein: CASSLLLTGKGSYEQYF
CDR3 length: 12; D gene: NA; V gene: TRBV5-6; clone size: NA; J gene: TRBJ1-5; CDR3 DNA: TGTGCCAGCAGCCGGCGGGTGTCAACCCAGCATTTT; CDR3 protein: CASSRRVSTQHF
CDR3 length: 15; D gene: TRBD2; V gene: TRBV20-1; clone size: NA; J gene: TRBJ2-3; CDR3 DNA: TGCAGTGCTAGACCCGCGGGACTAGGGGAAGATACGCAGTATTTT; CDR3 protein: CSARPAGLGEDTQYF
CDR3 length: 14; D gene: NA; V gene: TRBV5-1; clone size: NA; J gene: TRBJ2-7; CDR3 DNA: TGCGCCAGCAGCCGTAGCGACTCCTCCTACGAGCAGTACTTC; CDR3 protein: CASSRSDSSYEQYF